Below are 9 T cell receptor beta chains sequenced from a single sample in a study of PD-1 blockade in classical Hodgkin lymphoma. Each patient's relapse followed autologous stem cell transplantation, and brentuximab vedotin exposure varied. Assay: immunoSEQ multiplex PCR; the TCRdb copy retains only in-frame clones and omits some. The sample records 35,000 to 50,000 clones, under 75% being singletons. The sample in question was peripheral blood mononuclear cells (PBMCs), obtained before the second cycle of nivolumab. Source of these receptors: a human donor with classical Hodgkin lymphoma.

The DNA for the CDR3 is TGTGCCAGCAGCTTAGGTAGCGGGATAGGAGGCCAAGAGACCCAGTACTTC. This codes for CASSLGSGIGGQETQYF. The rearrangement links TRBV13 to TRBJ2-5, with 8 bases aligning to TRBD2. This CDR3 region has 17 residues. Looked up from germline, CDR1 is PRHDT and CDR2 is FYEKMQ (reference sequence). Trimming cost V 0 bases and J 1 base; bases outside gene matches: 7.

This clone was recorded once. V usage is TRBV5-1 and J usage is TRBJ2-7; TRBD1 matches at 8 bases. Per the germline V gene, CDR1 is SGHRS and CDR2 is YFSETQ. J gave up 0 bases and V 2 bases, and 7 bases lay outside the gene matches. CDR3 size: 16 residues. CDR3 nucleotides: TGCGCCAGCAGCTTATCAGGGGGCAGTAGCTCCTACGAGCAGTACTTC. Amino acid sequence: CASSLSGGSSSYEQYF.

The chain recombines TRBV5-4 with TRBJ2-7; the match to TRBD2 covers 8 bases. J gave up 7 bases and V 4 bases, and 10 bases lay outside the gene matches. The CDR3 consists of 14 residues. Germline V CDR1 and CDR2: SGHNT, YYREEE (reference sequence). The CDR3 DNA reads TGTGCCAGCAGCCCCGAAGCGGGAGTAGGAGAGCAGTACTTC. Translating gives CASSPEAGVGEQYF. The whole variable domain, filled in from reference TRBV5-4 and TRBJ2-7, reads ETGVTQSPTHLIKTRGQQVTLRCSSQSGHNTVSWYQQALGQGPQFIFQYYREEENGRGNFPPRFSGLQFPNYSSELNVNALELDDSALYLCASSPEAGVGEQYFGPGTRLTVT.

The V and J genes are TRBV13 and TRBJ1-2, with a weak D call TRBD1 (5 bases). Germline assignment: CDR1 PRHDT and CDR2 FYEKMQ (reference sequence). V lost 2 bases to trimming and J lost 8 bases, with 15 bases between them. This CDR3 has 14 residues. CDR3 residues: CASSLQGFLVGYTF. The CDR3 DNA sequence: TGTGCCAGCAGCTTACAGGGATTCCTGGTAGGCTACACCTTC.

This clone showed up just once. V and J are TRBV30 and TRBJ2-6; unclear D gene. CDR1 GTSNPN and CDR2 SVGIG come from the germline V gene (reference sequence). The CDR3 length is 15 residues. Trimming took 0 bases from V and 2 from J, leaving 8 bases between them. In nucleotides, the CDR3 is TGTGCCTGGAGTGTCGCAGCACCTGGGGCCAACGTCCTGACTTTC. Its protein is CAWSVAAPGANVLTF.

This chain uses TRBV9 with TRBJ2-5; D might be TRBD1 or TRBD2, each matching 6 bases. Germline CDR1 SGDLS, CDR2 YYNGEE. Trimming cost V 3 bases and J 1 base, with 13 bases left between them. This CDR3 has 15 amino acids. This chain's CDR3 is CASSGGGGVQETQYF. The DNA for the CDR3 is TGTGCCAGCAGCGGAGGGGGAGGAGTCCAAGAGACCCAGTACTTC.

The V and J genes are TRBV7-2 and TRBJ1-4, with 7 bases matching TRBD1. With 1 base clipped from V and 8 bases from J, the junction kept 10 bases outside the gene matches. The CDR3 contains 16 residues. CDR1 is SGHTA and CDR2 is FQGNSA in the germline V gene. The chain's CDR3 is CASSLGNTGVGEKLFF. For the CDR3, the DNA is TGTGCCAGCAGCTTAGGAAACACAGGGGTGGGAGAAAAACTGTTTTTT.

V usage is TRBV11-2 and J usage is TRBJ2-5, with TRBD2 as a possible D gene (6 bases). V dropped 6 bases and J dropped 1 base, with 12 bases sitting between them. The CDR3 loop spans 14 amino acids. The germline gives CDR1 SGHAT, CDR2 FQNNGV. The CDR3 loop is CASSAPGGQETQYF. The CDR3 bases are TGTGCCAGCAGTGCCCCCGGGGGCCAAGAGACCCAGTACTTC.

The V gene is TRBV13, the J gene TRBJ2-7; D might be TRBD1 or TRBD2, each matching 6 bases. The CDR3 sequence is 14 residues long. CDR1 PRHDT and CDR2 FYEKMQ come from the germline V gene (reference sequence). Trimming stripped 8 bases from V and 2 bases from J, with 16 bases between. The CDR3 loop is CASSGAERTYEQYF. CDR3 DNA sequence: TGTGCCAGCTCGGGGGCCGAGCGGACCTACGAGCAGTACTTC.